Presented here are 13 T cell receptor beta chains from one specimen sequenced in a study of spatial heterogeneity in lung cancer. MiXCR was run by TCRdb on the 5' RACE reads, yielding one entry per CDR3 protein. The table lists around 110,000 distinct CDR3 sequences, 10% to 15% of them singletons. Described time point: blood at routine non-recurrence follow-up after resection. Whole RNA, isolated from tumor, nontumor lung or frozen PBMC, was sequenced without prior sorting. Sample: PBMCs, taken at follow-up. These receptors all come from a male donor with early-stage non-small cell lung cancer.

This chain uses TRBV7-3 with TRBJ2-5, with D unresolved. The CDR3 spans 13 residues. V was shortened by 0 bases and J by 2 bases, with 4 bases between the two germline ends. CDR1 is SGHTA, CDR2 FQGTGA, per germline. The chain's CDR3 is CASSLTQQETQYF. DNA for the CDR3: TGTGCCAGCAGCTTAACACAGCAAGAGACCCAGTACTTC.

The rearrangement links TRBV19 to TRBJ2-3; 9 nucleotides match TRBD2. The germline gives CDR1 LNHDA, CDR2 SQIVND (reference sequence). V dropped 4 bases and J dropped 0; count of bases not matched to a gene: 5. This CDR3 is 16 amino acids long. CDR3 region: CASSSGGAKSTDTQYF. The CDR3 DNA follows: TGTGCCAGTAGTAGCGGGGGGGCGAAGAGCACAGATACGCAGTATTTT.

The chain links TRBV28 to TRBJ1-2, with a possible D match to TRBD1 (6 bases). Germline CDR1 is MDHEN and CDR2 is SYDVKM. CDR3 length: 16 amino acids. The ends were cut back, 4 bases at V and 3 bases at J, with 18 bases in the middle. CDR3 region: CASSSLRDNGYYGYTF. CDR3 DNA sequence: TGTGCCAGCAGTTCCTTGAGGGACAACGGTTACTATGGCTACACCTTC.

The gene calls are TRBV6-5 and TRBJ2-6, with unresolved D. The CDR3 is 15 amino acids. Trimming took off 6 bases at V and 4 bases at J, with 13 bases between the two ends. Germline loops: CDR1 MNHEY, CDR2 SVGAGI. The chain's CDR3 is CASRSDLAGANVLTF. The CDR3 DNA sequence: TGTGCCAGCAGGTCCGATTTGGCCGGGGCCAACGTCCTGACTTTC.

V usage is TRBV28 and J usage is TRBJ2-3, with D possibly being TRBD2 (6 bases). V lost 6 bases to trimming and J lost 4 bases, with 17 bases between them. The CDR3 consists of 15 residues. The V gene's germline CDR1 is MDHEN and CDR2 SYDVKM. The CDR3 DNA is TGTGCCAGCAGCAAAATCGGGACTGTCTCAGATACGCAGTATTTT. This codes for CASSKIGTVSDTQYF.

The chain employs TRBV7-2 and TRBJ1-5, with 10 bases fitting TRBD1. Germline lookup yields CDR1 SGHTA and CDR2 FQGNSA. With 3 bases clipped from V and 3 bases from J, the junction kept 11 bases outside the gene matches. The CDR3 covers 18 residues. The chain's CDR3 is CASSFRSETGGVNQPQHF. The DNA of the CDR3 is TGTGCCAGCAGCTTTCGGTCAGAGACAGGGGGCGTCAATCAGCCCCAGCATTTT.

The table lists this clonotype with a few counts. J is TRBJ1-2 and V is TRBV19; D is unresolved. The CDR3 extends over 12 amino acids. CDR1 LNHDA and CDR2 SQIVND come from the germline V gene (reference sequence). Trimming took 4 bases from V and 0 from J, leaving 3 bases between them. The CDR3 nucleotides read TGTGCCAGTAGTACTTCTAACTATGGCTACACCTTC. Protein: CASSTSNYGYTF.

A few counts support this clonotype. This chain links TRBV7-3 with TRBJ2-1; D perhaps matches TRBD2 (5 bases). The CDR3 is 17 residues long. Between the trimmed V and J ends, which lost 4 bases and 0 bases, there was a span of 16 bases. Germline-derived CDR1 and CDR2 are SGHTA and FQGTGA. The CDR3 region has the DNA TGTGCCAGCAGCTACCAAGGAGGACTCCTCTCCTACAATGAGCAGTTCTTC. It specifies CASSYQGGLLSYNEQFF. The full variable domain, in which reference TRBV7-3 and TRBJ2-1 provide the parts outside the CDR3, is GAGVSQTPSNKVTEKGKYVELRCDPISGHTALYWYRQSLGQGPEFLIYFQGTGAADDSGLPNDRFFAVRPEGSVSTLKIQRTERGDSAVYLCASSYQGGLLSYNEQFFGPGTRLTVL.

This rearrangement joins TRBV7-8 to TRBJ2-1, with D uncertain. Trimming stripped 5 bases from V and 6 bases from J, with 11 bases between. This CDR3 comprises 13 residues. Germline V gene lookup returns CDR1 SGHVS and CDR2 FQNEAQ. For the CDR3, the DNA is TGTGCCAGCAGCCAGGAGCCTTCCAATGAGCAGTTCTTC. Its translation is CASSQEPSNEQFF.

This clonotype was counted many times. The chain joins TRBV5-5 to TRBJ2-6, with 7 bases matching TRBD1. Germline CDR1 SGHKS, CDR2 YYEKEE (reference sequence). The CDR3 is 15 residues long. The junction had 3 bases not matched to a gene; V was cut back by 4 bases and J by 2 bases. The CDR3 region has the DNA TGTGCCAGCAGCAGGGGGCTAGCTGGGGCCAACGTCCTGACTTTC. Translation gives CASSRGLAGANVLTF.

This clonotype was observed at least ten times. The V gene is TRBV29-1, the J gene TRBJ1-2; no firm D call. CDR3 size: 13 residues. From germline, CDR1 is SQVTM and CDR2 ANQGSEA. With 0 bases removed from V and 6 bases from J, the gap between germline ends came to 11 bases. In nucleotides, the CDR3 is TGCAGCGTTGAAGATCGCAGCCTTCATGGCTACACCTTC. This gives the protein CSVEDRSLHGYTF. The variable domain in full, with the rest retrieved from reference TRBV29-1 and TRBJ1-2, is SAVISQKPSRDICQRGTSLTIQCQVDSQVTMMFWYRQQPGQSLTLIATANQGSEATYESGFVIDKFPISRPNLTFSTLTVSNMSPEDSSIYLCSVEDRSLHGYTFGSGTRLTVV.

This clonotype was seen repeatedly, ten times or more. This chain uses TRBV4-3 with TRBJ2-7; D possibly matches TRBD1 or TRBD2 (5 bases each). Trimming took 4 bases from V and 0 from J, leaving 10 bases between them. Per germline, CDR1 LGHNA and CDR2 YSLEER. The CDR3 contains 14 residues. The CDR3 loop reads CASSRGRHSYEQYF. The CDR3 region has the DNA TGCGCCAGCAGCCGGGGACGGCACTCCTACGAGCAGTACTTC.

This clonotype has a handful of counts. This chain connects TRBV6-5 to TRBJ2-7; D remains ambiguous. There are 16 residues in the CDR3. Trimming took off 2 bases at V and 2 bases at J, with 16 bases between the two ends. Germline V lookup: CDR1 MNHEY, CDR2 SVGAGI. CDR3 protein: CASSYGPPSVAYEQYF. Written as DNA, the CDR3 is TGTGCCAGCAGTTACGGACCTCCATCAGTGGCCTACGAGCAGTACTTC.